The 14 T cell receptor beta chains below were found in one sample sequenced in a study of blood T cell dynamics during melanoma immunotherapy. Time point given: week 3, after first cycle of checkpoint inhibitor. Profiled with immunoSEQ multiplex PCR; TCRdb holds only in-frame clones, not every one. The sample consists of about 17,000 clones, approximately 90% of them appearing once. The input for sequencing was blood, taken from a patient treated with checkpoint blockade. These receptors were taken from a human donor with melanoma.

CDR3 coding DNA: TGTGCCAGCAGCGTTCGACTAGCGGGCACAGATACGCAGTATTTT. Amino acid sequence: CASSVRLAGTDTQYF. The chain is built from TRBV9 and TRBJ2-3; TRBD2 aligns across 9 bases. The length of the CDR3 is 15 residues. Germline V lookup: CDR1 SGDLS, CDR2 YYNGEE. The V segment lost 2 bases and the J segment 1 base; nucleotides outside the gene matches: 2.

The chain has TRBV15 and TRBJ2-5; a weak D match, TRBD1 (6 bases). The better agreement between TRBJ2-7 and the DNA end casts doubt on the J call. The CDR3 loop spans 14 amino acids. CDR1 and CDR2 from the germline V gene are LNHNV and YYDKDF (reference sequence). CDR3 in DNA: TGTGCCACCAGCAGAGCAGGGGCTAACTACGAGCAGTACTTC. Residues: CATSRAGANYEQYF.

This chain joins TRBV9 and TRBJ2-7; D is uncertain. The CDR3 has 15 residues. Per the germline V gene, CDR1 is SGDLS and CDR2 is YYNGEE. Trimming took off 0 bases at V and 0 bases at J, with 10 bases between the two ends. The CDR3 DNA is TGTGCCAGCAGCGTAGGGGCGGCAAGCTCCTACGAGCAGTACTTC. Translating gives CASSVGAASSYEQYF.

The CDR3 DNA reads TGTGCCAGCAGCTTAGCGTCTAGTCTCGAGCAGTACTTC. This encodes CASSLASSLEQYF. The chain employs TRBV7-9 and TRBJ2-7; D not certain. The V end was cut by 0 bases, the J end by 6 bases, with 9 bases between. Germline CDR1 is SEHNR and CDR2 is FQNEAQ (reference sequence). The CDR3 has 13 amino acids. The variable domain in full, with the rest retrieved from reference TRBV7-9 and TRBJ2-7, is DTGVSQNPRHKITKRGQNVTFRCDPISEHNRLYWYRQTLGQGPEFLTYFQNEAQLEKSRLLSDRFSAERPKGSFSTLEIQRTEQGDSAMYLCASSLASSLEQYFGPGTRLTVT.

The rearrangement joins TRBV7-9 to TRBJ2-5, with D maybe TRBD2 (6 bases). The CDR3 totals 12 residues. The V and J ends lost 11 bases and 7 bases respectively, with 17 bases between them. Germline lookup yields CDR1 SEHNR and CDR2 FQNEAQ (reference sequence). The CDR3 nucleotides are TGTGCCTGCATGCAGGAGGGCGGGACCCAGTACTTC. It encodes CACMQEGGTQYF.

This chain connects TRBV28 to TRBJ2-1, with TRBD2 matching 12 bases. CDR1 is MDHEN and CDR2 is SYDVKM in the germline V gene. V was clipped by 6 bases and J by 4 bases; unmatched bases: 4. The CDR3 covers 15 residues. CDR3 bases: TGTGCCAGCAGAAAGCTAGCGGGAGGGTACAATGAGCAGTTCTTC. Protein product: CASRKLAGGYNEQFF. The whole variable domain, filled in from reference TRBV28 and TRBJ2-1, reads DVKVTQSSRYLVKRTGEKVFLECVQDMDHENMFWYRQDPGLGLRLIYFSYDVKMKEKGDIPEGYSVSREKKERFSLILESASTNQTSMYLCASRKLAGGYNEQFFGPGTRLTVL.

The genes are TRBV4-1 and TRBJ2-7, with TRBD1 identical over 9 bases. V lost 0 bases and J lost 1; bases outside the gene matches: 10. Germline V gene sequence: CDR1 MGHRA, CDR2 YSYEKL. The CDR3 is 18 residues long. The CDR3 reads CASSQDAPAGTGSYEQYF. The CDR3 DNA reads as TGCGCCAGCAGCCAAGATGCACCAGCCGGGACAGGGTCCTACGAGCAGTACTTC.

Here the CDR3 DNA reads TGTGCCAGGGAGGGTGAACTAGCGCAAGAGACCCAGTACTTC. As protein: CAREGELAQETQYF. The rearrangement links TRBV2 to TRBJ2-5; TRBD2 agrees at 7 bases. Germline trimming cut 9 bases from V and 2 bases from J; bases unmatched to any gene: 9. The V gene's germline CDR1 is SNHLY and CDR2 FYNNEI. The CDR3 covers 14 residues.

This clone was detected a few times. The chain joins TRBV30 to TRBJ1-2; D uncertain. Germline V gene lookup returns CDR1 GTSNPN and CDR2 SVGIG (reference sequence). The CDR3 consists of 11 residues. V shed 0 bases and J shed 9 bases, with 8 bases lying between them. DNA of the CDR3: TGTGCCTGGAGTGTGTTCCCCCGCTACACCTTC. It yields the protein CAWSVFPRYTF. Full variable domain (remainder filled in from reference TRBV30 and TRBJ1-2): SQTIHQWPATLVQPVGSPLSLECTVEGTSNPNLYWYRQAAGRGLQLLFYSVGIGQISSEVPQNLSASRPQDRQFILSSKKLLLSDSGFYLCAWSVFPRYTFGSGTRLTVV.

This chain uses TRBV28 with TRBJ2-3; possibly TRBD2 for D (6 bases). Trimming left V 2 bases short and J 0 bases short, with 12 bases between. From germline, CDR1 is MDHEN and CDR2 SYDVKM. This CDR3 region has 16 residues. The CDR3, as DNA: TGTGCCAGCAGTTTAAAGCGGGCCCTTAGCACAGATACGCAGTATTTT. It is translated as CASSLKRALSTDTQYF.

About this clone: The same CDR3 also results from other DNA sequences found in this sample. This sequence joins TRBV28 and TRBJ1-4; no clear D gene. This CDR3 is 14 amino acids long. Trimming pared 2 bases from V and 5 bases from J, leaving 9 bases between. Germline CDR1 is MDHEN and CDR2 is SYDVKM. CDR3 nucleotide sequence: TGTGCCAGCAGTTTAAGGTATCTCAATGAAAAACTGTTTTTT. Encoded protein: CASSLRYLNEKLFF.

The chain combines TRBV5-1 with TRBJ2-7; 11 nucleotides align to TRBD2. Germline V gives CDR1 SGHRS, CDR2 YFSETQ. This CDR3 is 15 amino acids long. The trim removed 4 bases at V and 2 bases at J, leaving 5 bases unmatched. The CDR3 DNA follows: TGCGCCAGCAGCCCGACACTAGCGGGAGCCTACGAGCAGTACTTC. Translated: CASSPTLAGAYEQYF.

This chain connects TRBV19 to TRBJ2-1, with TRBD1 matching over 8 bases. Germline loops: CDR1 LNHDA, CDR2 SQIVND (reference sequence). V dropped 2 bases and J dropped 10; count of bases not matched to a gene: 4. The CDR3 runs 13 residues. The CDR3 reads CASSIQGAGEQFF. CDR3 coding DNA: TGTGCCAGTAGTATACAGGGGGCAGGGGAGCAGTTCTTC.

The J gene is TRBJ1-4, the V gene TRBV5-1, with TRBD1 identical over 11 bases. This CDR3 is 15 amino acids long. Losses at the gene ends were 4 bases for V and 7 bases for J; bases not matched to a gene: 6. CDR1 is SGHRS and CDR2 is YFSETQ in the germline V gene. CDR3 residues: CASSRTGTGGEKLFF. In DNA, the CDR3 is TGCGCCAGCAGCAGGACCGGGACAGGGGGTGAAAAACTGTTTTTT.